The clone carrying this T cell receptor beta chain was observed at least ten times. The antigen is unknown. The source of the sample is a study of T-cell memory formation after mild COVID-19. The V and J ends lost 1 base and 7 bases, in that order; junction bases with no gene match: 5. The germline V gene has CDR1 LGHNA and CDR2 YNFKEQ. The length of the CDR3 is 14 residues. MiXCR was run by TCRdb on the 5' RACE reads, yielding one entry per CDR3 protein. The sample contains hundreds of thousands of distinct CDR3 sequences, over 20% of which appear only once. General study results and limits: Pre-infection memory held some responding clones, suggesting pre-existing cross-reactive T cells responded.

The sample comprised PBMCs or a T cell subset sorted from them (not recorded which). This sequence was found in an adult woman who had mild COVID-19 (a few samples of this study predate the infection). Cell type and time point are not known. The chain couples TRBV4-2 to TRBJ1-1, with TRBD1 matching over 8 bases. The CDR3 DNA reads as TGTGCCAGCAGCCAAGCGGCAGGGGGCCGTGAAGCTTTCTTT. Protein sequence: CASSQAAGGREAFF.